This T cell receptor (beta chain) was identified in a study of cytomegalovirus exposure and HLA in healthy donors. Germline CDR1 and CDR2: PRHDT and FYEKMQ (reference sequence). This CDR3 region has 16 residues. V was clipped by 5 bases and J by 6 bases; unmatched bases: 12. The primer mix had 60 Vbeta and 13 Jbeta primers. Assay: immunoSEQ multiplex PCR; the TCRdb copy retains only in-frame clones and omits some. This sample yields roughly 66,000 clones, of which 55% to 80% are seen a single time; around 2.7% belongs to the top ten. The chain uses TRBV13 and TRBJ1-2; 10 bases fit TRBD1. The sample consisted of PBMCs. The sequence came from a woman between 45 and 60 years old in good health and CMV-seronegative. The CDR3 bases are TGTGCCAGCAGCCTTCCCCCGGACAGGGGGTTTAATGGCTACACCTTC. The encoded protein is CASSLPPDRGFNGYTF. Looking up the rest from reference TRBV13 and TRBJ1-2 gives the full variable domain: AAGVIQSPRHLIKEKRETATLKCYPIPRHDTVYWYQQGPGQDPQFLISFYEKMQSDKGSIPDRFSAQQFSDYHSELNMSSLELGDSALYFCASSLPPDRGFNGYTFGSGTRLTVV.